One sample yielded the 26 T cell receptor beta chains listed below, sequenced in a study of blood T cell repertoires in COVID-19. TCRdb keeps only in-frame clones here, not all; method: immunoSEQ multiplex PCR. The sample has about 180,000 clones; 70% to 90% are singletons. The specimen sequenced was peripheral blood. Source of these receptors: a man between 65 and 80 years old with active or convalescent COVID-19.

This clone was counted between two and nine times. V and J are TRBV5-1 and TRBJ1-1; a possible D gene is TRBD1 (6 bases). The CDR3 is 14 amino acids. Germline CDR1 SGHRS, CDR2 YFSETQ. With 4 bases removed from V and 3 bases from J, the gap between germline ends came to 13 bases. The CDR3 coding sequence is TGCGCCAGCAGCCCCGGGACATCCGACACTGAAGCTTTCTTT. Translation gives CASSPGTSDTEAFF.

The rearrangement joins TRBV28 to TRBJ1-1, with no clear D. Germline V gene lookup returns CDR1 MDHEN and CDR2 SYDVKM. V gave up 6 bases and J gave up 1 base, with 12 bases separating them. The CDR3 has 14 residues. The CDR3 sequence: CASRNWSGNTEAFF. CDR3 in DNA: TGTGCCAGCAGGAACTGGAGTGGGAACACTGAAGCTTTCTTT.

This rearrangement joins TRBV7-2 to TRBJ2-5; tentatively, D is TRBD2 (5 bases). Trimming cost V 5 bases and J 1 base, with 17 bases left between them. Germline lookup yields CDR1 SGHTA and CDR2 FQGNSA. There are 16 residues in the CDR3. The CDR3 bases are TGTGCCAGCAGCACCGGACTCCTTCTGTTCCAAGAGACCCAGTACTTC. This translates into CASSTGLLLFQETQYF.

V is TRBV28 and J is TRBJ2-5, with 8 bases identical to TRBD2. This CDR3 has 14 amino acids. Germline values: CDR1 MDHEN, CDR2 SYDVKM. V lost 7 bases to trimming and J lost 1 base; unmatched junction nucleotides: 5. The CDR3 sequence is CASKTGGPQETQYF. The CDR3 DNA is TGTGCCAGCAAAACGGGAGGGCCCCAAGAGACCCAGTACTTC. Variable domain in full (rest from reference TRBV28 and TRBJ2-5): DVKVTQSSRYLVKRTGEKVFLECVQDMDHENMFWYRQDPGLGLRLIYFSYDVKMKEKGDIPEGYSVSREKKERFSLILESASTNQTSMYLCASKTGGPQETQYFGPGTRLLVL.

This chain links TRBV28 with TRBJ1-2; 7 bases align to TRBD1. The germline V gene has CDR1 MDHEN and CDR2 SYDVKM. This CDR3 comprises 14 residues. V lost 6 bases to trimming and J lost 1 base; unmatched junction nucleotides: 5. CDR3 in amino acids: CASRAGGNNYGYTF. The CDR3 bases are TGTGCCAGCAGAGCAGGGGGTAATAACTATGGCTACACCTTC.

The V gene is TRBV7-9, the J gene TRBJ2-1; D is unresolved. This CDR3 spans 14 amino acids. The V end was cut by 7 bases, the J end by 8 bases, with 18 bases between. The germline CDR1 and CDR2 sequences are SEHNR and FQNEAQ (reference sequence). The CDR3 DNA reads TGTGCCAGCACCCAACCCCCCCTGGGCGATGAGCAGTTCTTC. This gives the protein CASTQPPLGDEQFF.

The chain links TRBV6-6 to TRBJ1-1; weak D call: TRBD1 (6 bases). CDR1 is MNHNY and CDR2 is SVGAGI in the germline V gene (reference sequence). The CDR3 is made up of 15 amino acids. V lost 6 bases to trimming and J lost 0 bases, with 14 bases between them. The CDR3 DNA is TGTGCCAGCAGATGGACAGTTGGTATGAACACTGAAGCTTTCTTT. This sequence encodes CASRWTVGMNTEAFF.

This chain links TRBV7-2 with TRBJ2-5, with D perhaps matching TRBD1 (6 bases). The germline CDR1 and CDR2 sequences are SGHTA and FQGNSA. Trimming took 5 bases from V and 5 from J, leaving 15 bases between them. The CDR3 consists of 14 residues. In nucleotides, the CDR3 is TGTGCCAGCAGCACCCAGGGGCTGGAGGAGACCCAGTACTTC. Encoded protein: CASSTQGLEETQYF.

The chain links TRBV19 to TRBJ1-2; 8 nucleotides align to TRBD1. The ends lost 3 bases at V and 5 bases at J; junction bases unmatched: 11. Germline V CDR1 and CDR2: LNHDA, SQIVND (reference sequence). CDR3 length equals 16 residues. DNA of the CDR3: TGTGCCAGTAGTATGGGCCGGGACAGGCAACAATATGGCTACACCTTC. Translation: CASSMGRDRQQYGYTF. The whole variable domain, filled in from reference TRBV19 and TRBJ1-2, reads DGGITQSPKYLFRKEGQNVTLSCEQNLNHDAMYWYRQDPGQGLRLIYYSQIVNDFQKGDIAEGYSVSREKKESFPLTVTSAQKNPTAFYLCASSMGRDRQQYGYTFGSGTRLTVV.

V gene TRBV5-1 combines with J gene TRBJ2-7; D perhaps matches TRBD2 (5 bases). The V end lost 4 bases, the J end lost 4 bases, and 6 bases lay between the germline ends. CDR3 size: 11 residues. Germline loops: CDR1 SGHRS, CDR2 YFSETQ. CDR3 bases: TGCGCCAGCAGCGGGGAGTACGAGCAGTACTTC. Translation: CASSGEYEQYF.

The rearrangement uses TRBV13 and TRBJ1-6; D uncertain. Germline V lookup: CDR1 PRHDT, CDR2 FYEKMQ (reference sequence). This CDR3 contains 13 residues. Deletions cut 4 bases from V and 8 bases from J, with 9 bases between. The CDR3 coding sequence is TGTGCCAGCAGCTCCGACCGGGATTCACCCCTCCACTTT. It encodes CASSSDRDSPLHF.

In this sample, this clone turned up a few times. The rearrangement links TRBV7-8 to TRBJ1-5; 8 bases are shared with TRBD1. The CDR3 runs 16 residues. Germline assignment: CDR1 SGHVS and CDR2 FQNEAQ. V was pared by 6 bases and J by 2 bases, with 9 bases of the junction left unmatched. Written as DNA, the CDR3 is TGTGCCAGCAGACGAGCAGGGACAGGTGGCAATCAGCCCCAGCATTTT. As protein: CASRRAGTGGNQPQHF.

This clone was observed a single time. The rearrangement links TRBV9 to TRBJ2-1, with D unclear. The V gene's germline CDR1 is SGDLS and CDR2 YYNGEE. The CDR3 runs 12 residues. The V end was cut by 4 bases, the J end by 7 bases, with 9 bases between. The DNA for the CDR3 is TGTGCCAGCAGCCGGGTAGAGAATGAGCAGTTCTTC. It yields the protein CASSRVENEQFF.

V is TRBV30 and J is TRBJ1-1, with TRBD1 as a possible D gene (6 bases). Germline V CDR1 and CDR2: GTSNPN, SVGIG (reference sequence). This CDR3 is 15 amino acids long. Trimming cost V 2 bases and J 4 bases, with 17 bases left between them. The CDR3 reads CAWSPLGAGTTEAFF. The CDR3 nucleotides are TGTGCCTGGAGTCCGTTGGGGGCCGGGACCACTGAAGCTTTCTTT.

The chain has TRBV11-2 and TRBJ1-1; maybe TRBD1 (6 bases). Trimming took off 3 bases at V and 4 bases at J, with 9 bases between the two ends. Germline CDR1 is SGHAT and CDR2 is FQNNGV. CDR3 size: 13 residues. Here the CDR3 reads CASSFQGPTEAFF. The CDR3 bases are TGTGCCAGCAGCTTCCAGGGGCCCACTGAAGCTTTCTTT.

V usage is TRBV2 and J usage is TRBJ1-5, with 7 positions matching TRBD1. Germline V lookup: CDR1 SNHLY, CDR2 FYNNEI. V dropped 3 bases and J dropped 5; count of bases not matched to a gene: 4. The CDR3 spans 14 residues. The CDR3 DNA is TGTGCCAGCAGTGAGACTACAGGGGATCAGCCCCAGCATTTT. Translating it yields CASSETTGDQPQHF. The full variable domain, rest sourced from reference TRBV2 and TRBJ1-5, is EPEVTQTPSHQVTQMGQEVILRCVPISNHLYFYWYRQILGQKVEFLVSFYNNEISEKSEIFDDQFSVERPDGSNFTLKIRSTKLEDSAMYFCASSETTGDQPQHFGDGTRLSIL.

This sequence joins TRBV5-1 and TRBJ1-1; 8 positions match TRBD1. V lost 5 bases and J lost 4; bases outside the gene matches: 7. CDR3 length equals 14 residues. Germline V gene sequence: CDR1 SGHRS, CDR2 YFSETQ. The CDR3 loop is CASSDRGRVTEAFF. In DNA, the CDR3 is TGCGCCAGCAGTGACAGGGGAAGGGTCACTGAAGCTTTCTTT.

The chain is built from TRBV27 and TRBJ1-2; D not resolved. This CDR3 comprises 13 residues. Germline CDR1 reads MNHEY; CDR2 reads SMNVEV (reference sequence). The V end lost 3 bases, the J end lost 0 bases, and 5 bases lay between the germline ends. CDR3: CASSFTANYGYTF. The CDR3 region has the DNA TGTGCCAGCAGTTTTACAGCTAACTATGGCTACACCTTC.

The genes are TRBV5-1 and TRBJ1-4, with D maybe TRBD1 (5 bases). Germline CDR1 reads SGHRS; CDR2 reads YFSETQ. The CDR3 runs to 15 residues. Trimming took off 6 bases at V and 6 bases at J, with 18 bases between the two ends. CDR3 bases: TGCGCCAGCACCCCGGTGGGGGGAGGAGATGAAAAACTGTTTTTT. Its protein is CASTPVGGGDEKLFF.

The rearrangement uses TRBV19 and TRBJ1-1; 8 bases are shared with TRBD1. The germline gives CDR1 LNHDA, CDR2 SQIVND (reference sequence). This CDR3 region has 14 residues. Trimming cost V 3 bases and J 3 bases; bases outside gene matches: 3. The CDR3 DNA reads as TGTGCCAGTAGTATTTCAGGGGGCTACACTGAAGCTTTCTTT. Translated, it gives CASSISGGYTEAFF. The full variable domain, completed using reference TRBV19 and TRBJ1-1, is DGGITQSPKYLFRKEGQNVTLSCEQNLNHDAMYWYRQDPGQGLRLIYYSQIVNDFQKGDIAEGYSVSREKKESFPLTVTSAQKNPTAFYLCASSISGGYTEAFFGQGTRLTVV.

A word on this clone: Other nucleotide sequences from this sample produce the same CDR3. The chain combines TRBV7-2 with TRBJ1-2, with 12 bases fitting TRBD1. Looked up from germline, CDR1 is SGHTA and CDR2 is FQGNSA. The CDR3 covers 14 residues. The J segment lost 8 bases and the V segment lost 3 bases, leaving 4 bases of the junction unmatched. CDR3 protein: CASSLGQGARGYTF. CDR3 in DNA: TGTGCCAGCAGCTTGGGACAGGGGGCGCGAGGCTACACCTTC.

The rearrangement links TRBV7-9 to TRBJ2-2; 7 nucleotides agree with TRBD1. Trimming took 8 bases from V and 7 from J; bases not matched to a gene: 7. There are 13 residues in the CDR3. Germline V gives CDR1 SEHNR, CDR2 FQNEAQ (reference sequence). CDR3 in DNA: TGTGCCAGCGACCGACAGGGTATCGGGGAGCTGTTTTTT. It encodes CASDRQGIGELFF.

The chain links TRBV7-2 to TRBJ2-6; no definite D call. This CDR3 comprises 15 residues. Deletions cut 5 bases from V and 0 bases from J, with 8 bases between. CDR1 is SGHTA, CDR2 FQGNSA, per germline. For the CDR3, the DNA is TGTGCCAGCAGCCCCCAATCCTCTGGGGCCAACGTCCTGACTTTC. Amino acids: CASSPQSSGANVLTF.

V is TRBV19 and J is TRBJ2-6, with D maybe TRBD2 (7 bases). The V gene lost 3 bases and the J gene lost 2 bases, with 20 bases spanning the gap. CDR1 is LNHDA and CDR2 is SQIVND in the germline V gene (reference sequence). CDR3 length: 19 amino acids. CDR3 sequence (DNA): TGTGCCAGTAGTATCTCGAGGGGAGGGGGGCCCGCTGGGGCCAACGTCCTGACTTTC. Its translation: CASSISRGGGPAGANVLTF.

This chain joins TRBV7-9 and TRBJ1-4, with 10 bases matching TRBD1. The germline gives CDR1 SEHNR, CDR2 FQNEAQ (reference sequence). V was clipped by 3 bases and J by 0 bases; unmatched bases: 7. The CDR3 has 18 residues. The CDR3 is CASSFGTGVIATNEKLFF. DNA for the CDR3: TGTGCCAGCAGCTTTGGGACAGGGGTAATTGCAACTAATGAAAAACTGTTTTTT.

The V gene is TRBV5-6, the J gene TRBJ2-1; 7 nucleotides match TRBD1. V lost 2 bases to trimming and J lost 4 bases; unmatched junction nucleotides: 6. Germline CDR1 and CDR2: SGHDT and YYEEEE. This CDR3 is 15 amino acids long. The CDR3 region is CASSFDRVAYNEQFF. The CDR3 nucleotides read TGTGCCAGCAGCTTTGACAGGGTGGCATACAATGAGCAGTTCTTC.